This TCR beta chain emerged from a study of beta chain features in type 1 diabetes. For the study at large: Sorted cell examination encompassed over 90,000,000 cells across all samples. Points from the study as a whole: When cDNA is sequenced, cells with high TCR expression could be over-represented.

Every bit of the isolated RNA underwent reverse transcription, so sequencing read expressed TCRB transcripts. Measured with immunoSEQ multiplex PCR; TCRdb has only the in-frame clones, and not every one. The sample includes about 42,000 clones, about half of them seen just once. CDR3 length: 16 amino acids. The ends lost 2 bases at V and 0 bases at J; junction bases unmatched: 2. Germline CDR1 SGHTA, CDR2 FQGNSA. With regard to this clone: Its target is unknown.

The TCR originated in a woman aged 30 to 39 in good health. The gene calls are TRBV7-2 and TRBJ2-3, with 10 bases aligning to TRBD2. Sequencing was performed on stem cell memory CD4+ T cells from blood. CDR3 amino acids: CASSLWTSGSTDTQYF. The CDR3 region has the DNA TGTGCCAGCAGCTTATGGACTAGCGGTAGCACAGATACGCAGTATTTT.